This TCR beta chain was observed in a study of T-cell reconstitution after alpha-beta-depleted transplantation in children. Trimming took 1 base from V and 0 from J, leaving 7 bases between them. Germline V gene lookup returns CDR1 SGHRS and CDR2 YFSETQ. There are 14 residues in the CDR3. Ten or more counts support this clonotype. Its antigen is unknown. Whole-study findings and limits: Reportedly, roughly two months post-transplant, alpha-beta T cells arose from several hundred expanded graft clones. A year post-transplant, T-cell counts and diversity derived mostly from newly produced T cells.

Unique molecular identifiers were incorporated into the prepared TCRbeta library. Via MiXCR, TCRdb re-called the PCR reads, giving one row per CDR3 protein. Of 97,000 or so distinct CDR3 sequences in the sample, 7.5% to 9% were seen once. The source of this sequence is a boy younger than 10 with acute lymphoblastic leukemia, due to receive a stem cell transplant. Here the sequenced sample was PBMCs, taken before TCRalphabeta/CD19-depleted stem cell transplant. The chain joins TRBV5-1 to TRBJ1-2; no clear D gene. The CDR3 spells CASSLSRANYGYTF. CDR3 nucleotide sequence: TGCGCCAGCAGCTTGTCGAGGGCTAACTATGGCTACACCTTC.